The rows below give T cell receptor beta chains drawn from one sample of a study of identical twins. MiXCR, applied by TCRdb to the 5' RACE reads, yields one record per CDR3 protein. The sample contains under 350,000 distinct CDR3 sequences, roughly 10% of which appear only once. The same data also went into a second study, on yellow fever vaccine responses in identical twins.

Sequenced: CD8+ T cells sorted from blood. The receptors shown here come from a woman aged 18 to 35 in good health. Both conserved end residues are part of each CDR3. The D gene is left open where the match is weak. The listing skips clone size in some rows; elsewhere it reads once, few, many or a size class.

J: TRBJ2-7; D: NA; V: TRBV7-9; size: NA; CDR3: CASSPQDLPYEQYF; DNA: TGTGCCAGCAGCCCGCAGGACCTACCCTACGAGCAGTACTTC
J: TRBJ2-7; D: TRBD1; V: TRBV6-5; size: NA; CDR3: CASSSTSHGQGNVVGEQYF; DNA: TGTGCCAGCAGTTCAACGAGTCATGGACAGGGGAACGTAGTGGGCGAGCAGTACTTC
J: TRBJ1-6; D: NA; V: TRBV14; size: few; CDR3: CASSQDPRDGYNSPLHF; DNA: TGTGCCAGCAGCCAAGATCCCCGGGACGGTTATAATTCACCCCTCCACTTT
J: TRBJ2-5; D: TRBD2; V: TRBV20-1; size: many; CDR3: CSASTIIAGVKETQYF; DNA: TGCAGTGCTTCTACTATTATAGCGGGAGTAAAAGAGACCCAGTACTTC
J: TRBJ2-6; D: TRBD1; V: TRBV7-9; size: NA; CDR3: CASSSTGAGANVLTF; DNA: TGTGCCAGCAGTTCGACAGGGGCTGGGGCCAACGTCCTGACTTTC
J: TRBJ2-4; D: NA; V: TRBV3-1; size: few; CDR3: CASSQVGGSSAHSKNIQYF; DNA: TGTGCCAGCAGCCAAGTTGGGGGATCTTCGGCCCACTCCAAAAACATTCAGTACTTC
J: TRBJ1-2; D: NA; V: TRBV7-9; size: many; CDR3: CASSLEPGPVQGYTF; DNA: TGTGCCAGCAGCTTAGAACCGGGACCCGTGCAAGGCTACACCTTC
J: TRBJ2-2; D: NA; V: TRBV7-2; size: many; CDR3: CASSPDAGLTTGELFF; DNA: TGTGCCAGCAGCCCAGACGCAGGGTTGACCACCGGGGAGCTGTTTTTT
J: TRBJ1-5; D: NA; V: TRBV4-3; size: few; CDR3: CASSQDRYNQPQHF; DNA: TGCGCCAGCAGCCAGGACAGATACAATCAGCCCCAGCATTTT
J: TRBJ2-7; D: NA; V: TRBV5-4; size: NA; CDR3: CATAGQTYEQYF; DNA: TGTGCCACCGCGGGACAGACCTACGAGCAGTACTTC
J: TRBJ2-6; D: NA; V: TRBV4-3; size: many; CDR3: CASSQLGDLSGANVLTF; DNA: TGCGCCAGCAGCCAACTAGGGGACCTCTCTGGGGCCAACGTCCTGACTTTC
J: TRBJ2-1; D: TRBD1; V: TRBV5-5; size: many; CDR3: CASSPTGYYEQFF; DNA: TGTGCCAGCAGCCCGACAGGGTACTATGAGCAGTTCTTC
J: TRBJ2-3; D: TRBD1; V: TRBV29-1; size: NA; CDR3: CSVEDLTGDITDTQYF; DNA: TGCAGCGTTGAAGATCTTACAGGGGACATCACAGATACGCAGTATTTT
J: TRBJ2-5; D: NA; V: TRBV7-9; size: few; CDR3: CASSFLFQETQYF; DNA: TGTGCCAGCAGCTTTCTCTTCCAAGAGACCCAGTACTTC
J: TRBJ2-7; D: NA; V: TRBV4-2; size: NA; CDR3: CASSQQGFSSYEQYF; DNA: TGTGCCAGCAGCCAGCAGGGTTTTAGCTCCTACGAGCAGTACTTC
J: TRBJ1-4; D: NA; V: TRBV19; size: NA; CDR3: CASSIPVGQAGDEKLFF; DNA: TGTGCCAGTAGTATCCCAGTTGGGCAGGCCGGTGATGAAAAACTGTTTTTT
J: TRBJ2-7; D: NA; V: TRBV27; size: NA; CDR3: CASSPSTGTPVEQYF; DNA: TGTGCCAGCAGTCCGTCGACAGGTACGCCTGTAGAGCAGTACTTC
J: TRBJ2-5; D: NA; V: TRBV28; size: few; CDR3: CASSRAAQETQYF; DNA: TGTGCCAGCAGTCGGGCCGCCCAAGAGACCCAGTACTTC
J: TRBJ2-3; D: NA; V: TRBV7-9; size: few; CDR3: CASSSLLGADTQYF; DNA: TGTGCCAGCAGCTCTCTCCTCGGGGCAGATACGCAGTATTTT
J: TRBJ2-4; D: NA; V: TRBV2; size: NA; CDR3: CASSDISRTLAKNIQYF; DNA: TGTGCCAGCAGTGATATATCACGGACTCTAGCCAAAAACATTCAGTACTTC
J: TRBJ2-7; D: TRBD1; V: TRBV6-5; size: few; CDR3: CASSYSVRDRPYEQYF; DNA: TGTGCCAGCAGTTACTCGGTCCGGGACAGGCCCTACGAGCAGTACTTC
J: TRBJ2-7; D: TRBD2; V: TRBV5-6; size: NA; CDR3: CASSFYLREKGEEQYF; DNA: TGTGCCAGCAGCTTCTATTTGCGGGAGAAGGGTGAAGAGCAGTACTTC
J: TRBJ2-7; D: NA; V: TRBV20-1; size: NA; CDR3: CSASWTRATYEQYF; DNA: TGCAGTGCTAGTTGGACAAGGGCCACCTACGAGCAGTACTTC
J: TRBJ2-6; D: NA; V: TRBV3-1; size: few; CDR3: CASSQERGANVLTF; DNA: TGTGCCAGCAGCCAAGAACGGGGGGCCAACGTCCTGACTTTC
J: TRBJ2-1; D: NA; V: TRBV29-1; size: NA; CDR3: CSAWARVHEQFF; DNA: TGCAGCGCCTGGGCTAGGGTCCATGAGCAGTTCTTC
J: TRBJ2-7; D: NA; V: TRBV28; size: few; CDR3: CASSFNIGGFFYEQYF; DNA: TGTGCCAGCAGTTTTAATATAGGGGGGTTTTTTTACGAGCAGTACTTC
J: TRBJ2-1; D: NA; V: TRBV4-3; size: many; CDR3: CASSQSAEQTFNEQFF; DNA: TGCGCCAGCAGCCAATCGGCTGAGCAGACCTTCAATGAGCAGTTCTTC
J: TRBJ2-7; D: TRBD1; V: TRBV5-1; size: many; CDR3: CASGAPGTGEYEQYF; DNA: TGCGCCAGCGGGGCCCCCGGGACAGGGGAGTACGAGCAGTACTTC
J: TRBJ1-1; D: NA; V: TRBV7-9; size: many; CDR3: CASSPTTEAFF; DNA: TGTGCCAGCAGCCCAACCACTGAAGCTTTCTTT
J: TRBJ1-1; D: TRBD1; V: TRBV5-1; size: NA; CDR3: CASSSWWDRVETEAFF; DNA: TGCGCCAGCAGCTCCTGGTGGGACAGGGTGGAAACTGAAGCTTTCTTT
J: TRBJ2-1; D: NA; V: TRBV29-1; size: many; CDR3: CSVVGGNNEQFF; DNA: TGCAGCGTTGTTGGGGGGAACAATGAGCAGTTCTTC
J: TRBJ2-6; D: NA; V: TRBV20-1; size: few; CDR3: CSARGSDRSSGANVLTF; DNA: TGCAGTGCTCGGGGAAGCGACAGGTCCTCTGGGGCCAACGTCCTGACTTTC
J: TRBJ2-7; D: TRBD1; V: TRBV6-5; size: NA; CDR3: CASSYSPGDRGEQYF; DNA: TGTGCCAGCAGTTACTCCCCCGGGGACAGGGGCGAGCAGTACTTC
J: TRBJ2-1; D: NA; V: TRBV29-1; size: many; CDR3: CSVEQGFLNEQFF; DNA: TGCAGCGTTGAACAGGGTTTCTTGAATGAGCAGTTCTTC
J: TRBJ2-7; D: NA; V: TRBV2; size: many; CDR3: CASNGPSGEQYF; DNA: TGTGCCAGCAATGGACCATCTGGGGAGCAGTACTTC
J: TRBJ2-7; D: NA; V: TRBV4-2; size: few; CDR3: CASSDAGTAYEQYF; DNA: TGTGCCAGCAGTGACGCGGGCACTGCCTACGAGCAGTACTTC
J: TRBJ2-1; D: TRBD1; V: TRBV6-5; size: NA; CDR3: CASSSGQGIEDEQFF; DNA: TGTGCCAGCAGTTCTGGACAGGGTATTGAGGATGAGCAGTTCTTC
J: TRBJ2-1; D: TRBD2; V: TRBV29-1; size: many; CDR3: CSVNPGLNHNEQFF; DNA: TGCAGCGTTAATCCGGGACTAAATCACAATGAGCAGTTCTTC
J: TRBJ2-2; D: NA; V: TRBV5-1; size: NA; CDR3: CASSFSSPNTGELFF; DNA: TGCGCCAGCAGCTTTTCTAGCCCTAACACCGGGGAGCTGTTTTTT
J: TRBJ2-1; D: TRBD2; V: TRBV4-1; size: many; CDR3: CASSQIAGGRNEQFF; DNA: TGCGCCAGCAGCCAGATAGCGGGAGGACGGAATGAGCAGTTCTTC
J: TRBJ2-1; D: TRBD2; V: TRBV5-6; size: many; CDR3: CASSLVVAGNNEQFF; DNA: TGTGCCAGCAGCTTGGTGGTAGCGGGTAACAATGAGCAGTTCTTC
J: TRBJ2-5; D: TRBD2; V: TRBV7-9; size: NA; CDR3: CASSLPTSGEETQYF; DNA: TGTGCCAGCAGCTTACCGACTAGCGGGGAAGAGACCCAGTACTTC
J: TRBJ2-7; D: TRBD1; V: TRBV4-3; size: few; CDR3: CASSQDLGDRDGEQYF; DNA: TGCGCCAGCAGCCAGGACCTTGGAGACAGGGATGGGGAGCAGTACTTC
J: TRBJ2-7; D: TRBD1; V: TRBV28; size: NA; CDR3: CASSLQTGPHEQYF; DNA: TGTGCCAGCAGTTTACAGACAGGGCCCCACGAGCAGTACTTC
J: TRBJ2-1; D: TRBD1; V: TRBV29-1; size: few; CDR3: CSVEQQGIGVNEQFF; DNA: TGCAGCGTTGAACAACAGGGGATAGGGGTCAATGAGCAGTTCTTC
J: TRBJ2-7; D: TRBD2; V: TRBV27; size: many; CDR3: CATQTAGAYEQYF; DNA: TGTGCCACCCAAACAGCGGGAGCGTACGAGCAGTACTTC
J: TRBJ1-2; D: NA; V: TRBV20-1; size: few; CDR3: CSARDTAYYGYTF; DNA: TGCAGTGCTAGAGATACGGCCTACTATGGCTACACCTTC
J: TRBJ2-5; D: TRBD2; V: TRBV20-1; size: NA; CDR3: CCARDGRLAGRQETQYF; DNA: TGCTGTGCTAGAGATGGAAGGCTAGCGGGAAGACAAGAGACCCAGTACTTC
J: TRBJ1-2; D: TRBD1; V: TRBV4-2; size: NA; CDR3: CASSQDGTGDYGYTF; DNA: TGTGCCAGCAGCCAAGACGGGACAGGGGACTATGGCTACACCTTC
J: TRBJ1-2; D: NA; V: TRBV12-3/TRBV12-4; size: few; CDR3: CASTGGSLGYTF; DNA: TGTGCCAGCACCGGGGGTTCCCTGGGCTACACCTTC
J: TRBJ1-1; D: NA; V: TRBV7-2; size: many; CDR3: CASSLEGGRAFF; DNA: TGTGCCAGCAGCTTAGAGGGGGGGAGGGCTTTCTTT
J: TRBJ2-5; D: TRBD1; V: TRBV7-9; size: NA; CDR3: CASSPWTGDRQETQYF; DNA: TGTGCCAGCAGCCCCTGGACAGGGGATCGCCAAGAGACCCAGTACTTC
J: TRBJ1-2; D: TRBD1; V: TRBV5-1; size: few; CDR3: CASSLETGDYGYTF; DNA: TGCGCCAGCAGCTTGGAGACAGGGGACTATGGCTACACCTTC
J: TRBJ2-7; D: NA; V: TRBV27; size: few; CDR3: CASSFGNLYEQYF; DNA: TGTGCCAGCAGTTTCGGTAACTTGTACGAGCAGTACTTC